This T cell receptor (beta chain) emerged from a study of regulatory T cells in long-lasting Graves disease. Study-level points and caveats: The study found persistent patients shared more public clonotypes (roughly 2,800) than new patients (roughly 880). Favoring TRBV28, TRBJ1-2 and TRBJ2-5 was a feature seen in persistent disease.

CDR3-region Arm-PCR and iRepertoire HTBI primers produced the TCR beta libraries. MiXCR, applied by TCRdb to the multiplex PCR reads, yields one record per CDR3 protein. The sample has 400,000 to 500,000 distinct CDR3 sequences, roughly a fifth seen once. On this clonotype: Its target is not known.

Germline values: CDR1 DFQATT, CDR2 SNEGSKA (reference sequence). J was trimmed by 2 bases and V by 6 bases; bases with no gene match: 2. There are 14 residues in the CDR3. Time point in this sample: persistent/refractory GD, antithyroid drugs over 5 years with positive TRAb. From RNA extracted from PBMCs, the TCR library was made. EDTA tubes received around 9 milliliters of drawn peripheral blood. The chain carries TRBV20-1 and TRBJ2-3; 13 nucleotides match TRBD2. This TCR came from a female donor with Graves disease. Sequenced here: peripheral blood mononuclear cells (PBMCs), sampled when the disease was refractory, from a patient treated with antithyroid drugs. CDR3 in amino acids: CSAGTSGITDTQYF. The CDR3 nucleotides are TGCAGTGCCGGGACTAGCGGGATCACAGATACGCAGTATTTT.